This T cell receptor (beta chain) was sequenced during a study of cytomegalovirus exposure and HLA in healthy donors. Study-wide points: The authors later found TCR association rates varying by HLA locus, with DRB1 most and HLA-C fewest. The authors confirmed in vitro that a few CMV-associated chains were specific for CMV antigens.

About this clone itself: Its target is not known.

PCR involved 60 Vbeta and 13 Jbeta primers. Data came from immunoSEQ multiplex PCR; TCRdb stores just in-frame clones and leaves some out. This table holds 150,000 to 200,000 clones, roughly 85% found once. Germline V gene sequence: CDR1 ENHRY, CDR2 SYGVKD. This CDR3 is 17 amino acids long. Trimming cost V 2 bases and J 4 bases; bases outside gene matches: 7. The rearrangement joins TRBV10-3 to TRBJ2-2, with TRBD1 matching over 10 bases. Sequencing was performed on PBMCs. The origin of this receptor is a woman aged 45-59 years in good health and CMV-seropositive. The DNA for the CDR3 is TGTGCCATCAGTGAGAGAAGGGGGACAGGGGCCACCGGGGAGCTGTTTTTT. Its translation: CAISERRGTGATGELFF.